This T cell receptor (beta chain) was obtained from a study of blood T cell repertoires in COVID-19. Clones were read by immunoSEQ multiplex PCR, and TCRdb kept only the in-frame ones, dropping some. The table includes about 210,000 clones, 80% detected once. This clone has only one observation. This CDR3 region has 13 residues. The V gene's germline CDR1 is SGHDN and CDR2 FVKESK. V was clipped by 2 bases and J by 5 bases, with 9 bases between them. The chain combines TRBV14 with TRBJ2-5; maybe TRBD1 (5 bases). The sample consisted of peripheral blood. The source of this sequence is a man aged 60 to 69 with acute or convalescent COVID-19. The CDR3 nucleotides are TGTGCCAGCAGCCAAAGGGGCTACGAGACCCAGTACTTC. This translates into CASSQRGYETQYF.